A single sample is the source of the 23 T cell receptor beta chains below, sequenced in a study of low-dose radiotherapy and immunotherapy resistance in tumors. Time point given: before trial treatment. Primers targeting TRAV and TRBV primed first-strand cDNA, covering alpha and beta chains. The authors amplified TCRs for about 20 PCR cycles with a constant-region primer and a V-primer adapter. TCRdb processed the reads anew with MiXCR; each CDR3 protein has one entry. The profile shows tens of thousands of distinct CDR3 sequences, 18% of them singletons. This specimen consisted of PBMCs, obtained before treatment. These receptors all stem from a male donor with prostate cancer.

This clonotype was seen many times. The chain combines TRBV10-3 with TRBJ1-5; D possibly corresponds to TRBD1 (6 bases). Trimming stripped 3 bases from V and 3 bases from J, with 9 bases between. The CDR3 is made up of 14 amino acids. The germline CDR1 and CDR2 sequences are ENHRY and SYGVKD. The CDR3 loop reads CAISDTGYNQPQHF. CDR3 sequence (DNA): TGTGCCATCAGTGATACAGGGTACAATCAGCCCCAGCATTTT.

The sample holds many counts of this clonotype. The chain is built from TRBV6-6 and TRBJ2-1; 13 nucleotides match TRBD2. Trimming took 6 bases from V and 5 from J; bases not matched to a gene: 10. The CDR3 has 17 residues. Germline CDR1 is MNHNY and CDR2 is SVGAGI (reference sequence). The DNA of the CDR3 is TGTGCCAGCAGAGGGACTAGCGGGAACCCGATCCACAATGAGCAGTTCTTC. It specifies CASRGTSGNPIHNEQFF.

The genes are TRBV6-2 or TRBV6-3 and TRBJ2-7; 10 bases are shared with TRBD2. The V gene end was trimmed by 5 bases and the J gene end by 2 bases; junction bases not matched to a gene: 6. The V gene's germline CDR1 is MNHEY and CDR2 SVGEGT. This CDR3 is 15 amino acids long. The CDR3 DNA is TGTGCCAGCAGTGACCCAGCGGGAGGGGCCTACGAGCAGTACTTC. Translation: CASSDPAGGAYEQYF.

This clonotype was recorded many times. V gene TRBV20-1 combines with J gene TRBJ1-1, with D unresolved. Germline assignment: CDR1 DFQATT and CDR2 SNEGSKA (reference sequence). This CDR3 region has 13 residues. The V end was cut by 4 bases, the J end by 1 base, with 10 bases between. The CDR3 nucleotides are TGCAGTGCTATGGTCAATAGGAACACTGAAGCTTTCTTT. Protein product: CSAMVNRNTEAFF.

This clonotype was recorded at least ten times. This chain links TRBV27 with TRBJ2-7; 7 positions match TRBD2. CDR3 length equals 14 residues. With 0 bases clipped from V and 3 bases from J, the junction kept 2 bases outside the gene matches. CDR1 is MNHEY and CDR2 is SMNVEV in the germline V gene (reference sequence). In nucleotides, the CDR3 is TGTGCCAGCAGTTTATCGCCTAGCGGCTACGAGCAGTACTTC. Encoded protein: CASSLSPSGYEQYF.

This clonotype was detected ten times or more. The chain recombines TRBV7-3 with TRBJ2-1; D gene uncertain. The CDR3 is 13 residues long. V gave up 5 bases and J gave up 8 bases, with 13 bases separating them. Per the germline V gene, CDR1 is SGHTA and CDR2 is FQGTGA. This CDR3 reads CASSRAWGHEQFF. As DNA, the CDR3 is TGTGCCAGCAGCAGGGCCTGGGGTCATGAGCAGTTCTTC.

This clonotype was detected many times. V usage is TRBV15 and J usage is TRBJ1-2; no firm D call. V was cut by 1 base and J by 4 bases, with 10 bases left in between. This CDR3 is 14 amino acids long. Per the germline V gene, CDR1 is LNHNV and CDR2 is YYDKDF (reference sequence). The DNA for the CDR3 is TGTGCCACCAGCAGAGCAGACCCACTCTATGGCTACACCTTC. This encodes CATSRADPLYGYTF.

This clonotype was detected many times. CDR3 sequence (DNA): TGCAGTGGCAGCTGGGGGCGTAGCACAGATACGCAGTATTTT. It yields the protein CSGSWGRSTDTQYF. The chain links TRBV20-1 to TRBJ2-3; D possibly corresponds to TRBD1 (6 bases). Trimming stripped 7 bases from V and 0 bases from J, with 14 bases between. Germline V gives CDR1 DFQATT, CDR2 SNEGSKA (reference sequence). The CDR3 extends over 14 amino acids.

Of note for this clonotype: This may arise from a read error, as a much more abundant clone is one base away. The gene calls are TRBV11-2 and TRBJ2-2; D ambiguous. CDR1 is SGHAT, CDR2 FQNNGV, per germline. The CDR3 extends over 12 amino acids. The V end lost 2 bases, the J end lost 6 bases, and 4 bases lay between the germline ends. This CDR3 is CASSLSPGELFF. In nucleotides, the CDR3 is TGTGCCAGCAGCTTATCTCCCGGGGAGCTGTTTTTT.

Remarks on this clonotype: A much larger clone lies a single base off, so this may be a read error. This chain connects TRBV12-5 to TRBJ2-5; TRBD1 matches 7 bases. The CDR3 runs 15 residues. Germline CDR1 LGHNT, CDR2 FRNRAP. For the CDR3, the DNA is TGTGCTGGTGGTTTCTCGACAGGGTTGGGGGAGACCCAGTACTTC. This gives the protein CAGGFSTGLGETQYF.

The gene calls are TRBV5-1 and TRBJ2-7; no firm D call. V lost 0 bases and J lost 3, with 19 bases in between. Per the germline V gene, CDR1 is SGHRS and CDR2 is YFSETQ. The CDR3 contains 17 residues. The CDR3 region is CASSLELGSRQDYEQYF. In nucleotides, the CDR3 is TGCGCCAGCAGCTTGGAACTTGGTTCACGACAAGACTACGAGCAGTACTTC.

This clonotype was detected ten times or more. Here the CDR3 reads CASSLGGHTGELFF. The CDR3 DNA reads TGTGCCAGCAGTTTAGGGGGGCATACCGGGGAGCTGTTTTTT. The V call is TRBV12-3 or TRBV12-4, the J call TRBJ2-2; D is perhaps TRBD1 (6 bases). This CDR3 comprises 14 residues. V was cut by 1 base and J by 5 bases, with 8 bases left in between.

Notes on this clonotype: It differs at one base from a far larger clone, so likely a read error. This chain joins TRBV7-2 and TRBJ2-7; D unclear. Germline lookup yields CDR1 SGHTA and CDR2 FQGNSA. Trimming removed 4 bases at V and 0 bases at J, with 7 bases between. The CDR3 is made up of 13 amino acids. The CDR3 region is CASSSSASYEQYF. DNA for the CDR3: TGTGCCAGCAGCTCGTCAGCCTCCTACGAGCAGTACTTC.

This clonotype was detected many times. The chain has TRBV6-1 and TRBJ1-2; weak D call: TRBD1 (5 bases). Per germline, CDR1 MNHNS and CDR2 SASEGT. The CDR3 runs 15 residues. V was cut by 3 bases and J by 8 bases, with 19 bases left in between. The CDR3 loop is CASSEGQGVLGGYTF. The CDR3 DNA is TGTGCCAGCAGTGAGGGGCAGGGTGTCCTGGGAGGCTACACCTTC.

As concerns this clonotype: This may be a read error, as it is one base from a much larger clone. V usage is TRBV6-2 or TRBV6-3 and J usage is TRBJ2-7; 12 nucleotides align to TRBD2. J was trimmed by 7 bases and V by 5 bases; bases with no gene match: 15. Germline V gene data show CDR1 as MNHEY and CDR2 as SVGEGT. This CDR3 spans 17 amino acids. The CDR3 loop is CASSNLAGGNSYNEQYF. The CDR3 DNA is TGTGCCAGCAGTAACCTAGCGGGGGGGAACTCCTACAATGAGCAGTACTTC.

With regard to this clonotype: This may be a read error: a much more frequent sequence differs by one nucleotide. This chain joins TRBV28 and TRBJ2-7; TRBD2 matches 11 bases. CDR1 and CDR2 from the germline V gene are MDHEN and SYDVKM. V dropped 4 bases and J dropped 7; count of bases not matched to a gene: 9. CDR3 length: 15 residues. The CDR3 region has the DNA TGTGCCAGCAGTTCACTAGCGGGAGTCTACAATGAGCAGTACTTC. This encodes CASSSLAGVYNEQYF.

Ten or more counts support this clonotype. The chain is built from TRBV6-2 or TRBV6-3 and TRBJ2-5, with 7 bases fitting TRBD2. V shed 0 bases, J shed 5 bases, and the junction held 6 bases outside the gene matches. Per germline, CDR1 MNHEY and CDR2 SVGEGT. The CDR3 covers 15 residues. The CDR3 DNA follows: TGTGCCAGCAGTTACTCTAGGACTAGGTGGGAGACCCAGTACTTC. Its translation is CASSYSRTRWETQYF.

This clonotype was counted ten times or more. The chain carries TRBV7-2 and TRBJ2-7, with 9 positions matching TRBD2. This CDR3 region has 15 residues. The germline CDR1 and CDR2 sequences are SGHTA and FQGNSA. V was pared by 1 base and J by 2 bases, with 3 bases of the junction left unmatched. The CDR3 region has the DNA TGTGCCAGCAGCTTAGAGAGCGGGGGGACCTACGAGCAGTACTTC. As protein: CASSLESGGTYEQYF. The variable domain in full, completed from reference TRBV7-2 and TRBJ2-7, reads GAGVSQSPSNKVTEKGKDVELRCDPISGHTALYWYRQSLGQGLEFLIYFQGNSAPDKSGLPSDRFSAERTGGSVSTLTIQRTQQEDSAVYLCASSLESGGTYEQYFGPGTRLTVT.

Ten or more counts support this clonotype. The V and J genes are TRBV3-1 and TRBJ2-2; possibly TRBD1 or TRBD2 for D (5 bases each). CDR1 and CDR2 (germline): LGHDT, YNNKEL (reference sequence). The CDR3 length is 16 residues. Trimming removed 4 bases from V and 4 bases from J, with 16 bases in between. CDR3 sequence: CASSPKGTPLTGELFF. CDR3 in DNA: TGTGCCAGCAGCCCGAAAGGGACCCCGCTCACCGGGGAGCTGTTTTTT.

Details on this clonotype: It is unclear where the CDR3 begins or ends on the DNA, so no DNA is shown, and the CDR3 is as TCRdb lists it. V is TRBV9 and J is TRBJ2-2; TRBD1 is taken as the D call from the table, unchecked against the DNA. Germline assignment: CDR1 SGDLS and CDR2 YYNGEE. The CDR3 adds up to 17 amino acids, both ends counted. CDR3 sequence: CASSPRGSDSTGELFFF.

This clonotype occurred many times. The chain is built from TRBV4-1 and TRBJ2-7; D may be TRBD2 (5 bases). The CDR3 has 14 residues. Germline lookup yields CDR1 MGHRA and CDR2 YSYEKL. V shed 4 bases and J shed 2 bases, with 12 bases lying between them. DNA of the CDR3: TGCGCCAGCAGCCCGTTCATCGGGACCTACGAGCAGTACTTC. Its translation: CASSPFIGTYEQYF.

The table lists this clonotype with many counts. The chain uses TRBV19 and TRBJ2-2; TRBD1 matches at 12 bases. J gave up 6 bases and V 0 bases, and 2 bases lay outside the gene matches. The germline V gene has CDR1 LNHDA and CDR2 SQIVND (reference sequence). This CDR3 has 16 amino acids. The CDR3 nucleotides read TGTGCCAGTAGTATAGACGGGACAGGGGGCTCCGGGGAGCTGTTTTTT. This translates into CASSIDGTGGSGELFF.

This clonotype was counted at least ten times. This sequence joins TRBV28 and TRBJ2-5, with unresolved D. V dropped 3 bases and J dropped 2 bases, with 16 bases sitting between them. Germline CDR1 and CDR2: MDHEN and SYDVKM. The CDR3 covers 16 residues. The CDR3 coding sequence is TGTGCCAGCAGTTTCCGCTTAGCAAGATCTCAAGAGACCCAGTACTTC. Protein: CASSFRLARSQETQYF.